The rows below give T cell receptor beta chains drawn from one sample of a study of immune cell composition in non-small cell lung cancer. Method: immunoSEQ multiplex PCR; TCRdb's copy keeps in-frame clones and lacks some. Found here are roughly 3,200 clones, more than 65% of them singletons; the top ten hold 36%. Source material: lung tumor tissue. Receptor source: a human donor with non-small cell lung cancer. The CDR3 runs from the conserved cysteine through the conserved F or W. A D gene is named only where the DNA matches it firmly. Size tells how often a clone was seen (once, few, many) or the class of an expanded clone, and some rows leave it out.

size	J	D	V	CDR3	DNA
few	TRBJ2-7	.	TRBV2	CASTLTPRKGEQYF	TGTGCCAGCACGTTGACTCCGAGAAAGGGGGAGCAGTACTTC
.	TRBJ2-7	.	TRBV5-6	CASSQAPWRAYEQYF	TGTGCCAGCAGCCAAGCGCCGTGGCGAGCGTACGAGCAGTACTTC
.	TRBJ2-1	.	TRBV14	CASSQDRLSYNEQFF	TGTGCCAGCAGCCAAGATCGACTCTCCTACAATGAGCAGTTCTTC
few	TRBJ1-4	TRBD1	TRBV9	CASSNNDRGFRNEKLFF	TGTGCCAGCAGCAATAACGACAGGGGGTTTCGGAATGAAAAACTGTTTTTT
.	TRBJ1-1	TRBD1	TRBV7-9	CASSWSGGGNTEAFF	TGTGCCAGCAGCTGGTCAGGGGGCGGGAACACTGAAGCTTTCTTT
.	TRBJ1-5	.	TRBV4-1	CASSLSRQYNQPQHF	TGCGCCAGCAGCCTTTCCCGACAGTACAATCAGCCCCAGCATTTT
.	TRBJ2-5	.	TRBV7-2	CASSFTTGETQYF	TGTGCCAGCAGCTTTACTACCGGAGAGACCCAGTACTTC
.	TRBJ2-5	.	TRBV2	CASRQGETQYF	TGTGCCAGCAGGCAGGGTGAGACCCAGTACTTC
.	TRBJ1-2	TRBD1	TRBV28	CASAPGGFYGYTF	TGTGCCAGCGCACCAGGGGGCTTCTATGGCTACACCTTC
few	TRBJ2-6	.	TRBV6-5	CADGGGGANVLTF	TGTGCCGACGGGGGTGGAGGGGCCAACGTCCTGACTTTC
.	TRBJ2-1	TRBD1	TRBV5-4	CASSRSPGQTFEQFF	TGTGCCAGCAGCCGCTCTCCGGGACAGACTTTTGAGCAGTTCTTC
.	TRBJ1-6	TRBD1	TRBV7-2	CASSSHLGQGGSPLHF	TGTGCCAGCAGCTCGCACCTGGGACAGGGGGGATCACCCCTCCACTTT
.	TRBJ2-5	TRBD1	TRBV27	CASSFSMGQQETQYF	TGTGCCAGCAGTTTTAGTATGGGACAGCAAGAGACCCAGTACTTC
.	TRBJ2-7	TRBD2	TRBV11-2	CASSLDWGLAGAYSYEQYF	TGTGCCAGCAGCTTAGATTGGGGACTAGCGGGGGCCTACAGCTACGAGCAGTACTTC
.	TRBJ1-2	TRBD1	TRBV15	CATSSWTGLGYTF	TGTGCCACCAGCAGCTGGACAGGGCTCGGCTACACCTTC
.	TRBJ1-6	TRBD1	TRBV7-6	CASSPPPTGDNSPLHF	TGTGCCAGCAGCCCCCCCCCAACAGGGGATAATTCACCCCTCCACTTT
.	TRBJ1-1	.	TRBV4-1	CASSQTLSTEPNTEAFF	TGCGCCAGCAGCCAAACCCTCTCTACAGAACCGAACACTGAAGCTTTCTTT
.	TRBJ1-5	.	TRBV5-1	CASSPDGISNQPQHF	TGCGCCAGCAGTCCCGACGGGATTAGCAATCAGCCCCAGCATTTT
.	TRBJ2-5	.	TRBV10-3	CAIAQEGETQYF	TGTGCTATCGCCCAGGAGGGAGAGACCCAGTACTTC
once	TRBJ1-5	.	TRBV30	CAWSTQGTQHF	TGTGCCTGGAGTACCCAGGGGACCCAGCATTTT
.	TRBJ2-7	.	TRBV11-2	CASSSGGLSKQYF	TGTGCCAGCAGCTCCGGGGGACTCTCAAAGCAGTACTTC
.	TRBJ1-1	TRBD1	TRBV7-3	CASSLQGADTEAFF	TGTGCCAGCAGCCTCCAGGGGGCGGACACTGAAGCTTTCTTT
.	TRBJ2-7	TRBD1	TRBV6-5	CASSTGGSYEQYF	TGTGCCAGCAGTACAGGGGGGTCCTACGAGCAGTACTTC
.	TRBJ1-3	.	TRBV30	CAWSVRNGMRGNTIYF	TGTGCCTGGAGTGTGCGGAACGGTATGAGGGGAAACACCATATATTTT
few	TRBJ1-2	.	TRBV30	CAWSLHGQLYGYTF	TGTGCCTGGAGTCTCCACGGACAGCTCTATGGCTACACCTTC
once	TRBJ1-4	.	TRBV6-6	CASSFPTEKLFF	TGTGCCAGCAGTTTCCCGACAGAAAAACTGTTTTTT
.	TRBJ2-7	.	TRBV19	CATAVGSYEQYF	TGTGCCACCGCGGTTGGGAGCTACGAGCAGTACTTC
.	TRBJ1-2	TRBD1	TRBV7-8	CASRIDTGDPAGYTF	TGTGCCAGCAGGATCGACACAGGGGATCCGGCTGGCTACACCTTC
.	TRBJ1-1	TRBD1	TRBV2	CASSDSPDRGTEAFF	TGTGCCAGCAGTGACTCACCGGACAGGGGCACTGAAGCTTTCTTT
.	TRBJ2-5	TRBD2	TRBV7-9	CASSLRSGGGQETQYF	TGTGCCAGCAGCTTAAGAAGCGGGGGAGGCCAAGAGACCCAGTACTTC
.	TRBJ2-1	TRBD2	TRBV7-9	CASSLGLAGGNEQFF	TGTGCCAGCAGCTTAGGACTAGCGGGGGGGAATGAGCAGTTCTTC
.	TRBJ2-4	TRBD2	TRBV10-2	CASSPALAGGHSRGINIQYF	TGCGCCAGCAGTCCCGCCTTAGCGGGGGGCCACTCCCGGGGGATAAACATTCAGTACTTC
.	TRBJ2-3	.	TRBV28	CASSPGDFTDTQYF	TGTGCCAGCAGTCCGGGGGACTTTACAGATACGCAGTATTTT
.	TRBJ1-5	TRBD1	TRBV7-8	CASSLGSGGGQPQHF	TGTGCCAGCAGCTTAGGCTCAGGGGGCGGGCAGCCCCAGCATTTT
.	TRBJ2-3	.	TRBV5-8	CASSLVQDSDTDTQYF	TGTGCCAGCAGCTTGGTTCAGGATTCGGACACAGATACGCAGTATTTT
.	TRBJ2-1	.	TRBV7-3	CASIGIYYNEQFF	TGTGCCAGTATCGGGATTTACTACAATGAGCAGTTCTTC
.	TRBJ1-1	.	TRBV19	CASSLWRAEKAFF	TGTGCCAGTAGTCTTTGGCGGGCGGAGAAAGCTTTCTTT
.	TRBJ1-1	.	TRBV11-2	CASSLGAAEAFF	TGTGCCAGCAGCTTAGGGGCAGCTGAAGCTTTCTTT
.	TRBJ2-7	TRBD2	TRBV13	CASSLGGGAYEQYF	TGTGCCAGCAGCCTTGGGGGAGGGGCCTACGAGCAGTACTTC
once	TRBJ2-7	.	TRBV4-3	CASSQDSPGPYEQYF	TGCGCCAGCAGCCAAGATTCTCCAGGCCCCTACGAGCAGTACTTC
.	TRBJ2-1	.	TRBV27	CASSPRRNTYNEQFF	TGTGCCAGCAGTCCTAGACGGAATACCTACAATGAGCAGTTCTTC
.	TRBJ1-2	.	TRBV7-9	CASSFQEVNGYTF	TGTGCCAGCAGCTTCCAGGAGGTGAATGGCTACACCTTC
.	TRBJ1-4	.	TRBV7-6	CASSFGGAGGEKLFF	TGTGCCAGCAGCTTCGGGGGGGCGGGCGGTGAAAAACTGTTTTTT
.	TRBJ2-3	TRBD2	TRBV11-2	CASSLGRLAGSLDTQYF	TGTGCCAGCAGCTTAGGAAGACTAGCGGGGTCCCTAGATACGCAGTATTTT
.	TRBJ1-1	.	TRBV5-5	CASSLPGAGTEAFF	TGTGCCAGCAGCTTGCCCGGAGCCGGCACTGAAGCTTTCTTT
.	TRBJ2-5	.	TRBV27	CASSRLGQGWEETQYF	TGTGCCAGCAGTAGACTTGGGCAGGGGTGGGAAGAGACCCAGTACTTC
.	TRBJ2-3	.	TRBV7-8	CASSLGAGGTDTQYF	TGTGCCAGCAGCTTAGGGGCAGGGGGCACAGATACGCAGTATTTT